This T cell receptor (beta chain) was recorded in a study of blood T cell repertoires in COVID-19. Study-wide context: T cells, B-cell-depleted T cells, or PBMCs provided the cDNA or gDNA that served as material.

Trimming took off 3 bases at V and 0 bases at J, with 9 bases between the two ends. CDR1 is SGHVS, CDR2 FQNEAQ, per germline. The CDR3 is made up of 15 amino acids. Repertoires were generated with immunoSEQ multiplex PCR, while TCRdb's copy carries only in-frame clones and drops some. There are about 190,000 clones in the sample; about 88% occur only once, and 20% to 25% lies in the top ten. Donors were grouped by their self-reported clinical history. The chain couples TRBV7-8 to TRBJ1-3; D is undetermined. The receptor was derived from a woman between 35 and 50 years old in a cohort exposed to, infected with or recovered from COVID-19 (not recorded which). Sample: PBMCs or T cells enriched from blood (not recorded which). The CDR3 sequence is CASSLSRPSGNTIYF. The CDR3 DNA is TGTGCCAGCAGCTTGAGCAGGCCCTCTGGAAACACCATATATTTT.